This T cell receptor (beta chain) was captured by sequencing in a study of blood T cell repertoires in COVID-19. Study at large: T cells, B-cell-depleted T cells, or PBMCs supplied cDNA or gDNA.

Germline CDR1 SGHVS, CDR2 FNYEAQ. The CDR3 is 15 amino acids. Trimming shortened V by 1 base and J by 3 bases, and 10 bases separated the two germline ends. This table comes from immunoSEQ multiplex PCR, and its TCRdb copy is limited to in-frame clones, with some not included. The sample comprises about 360,000 clones, approximately 91% of which are singletons, and more than 2% rests with the top ten. Sequencing input: PBMCs or T cells enriched from blood (not recorded which). The chain carries TRBV7-6 and TRBJ1-5; D is unresolved. This clonotype was sampled from a woman aged 40 to 49 with acute COVID-19. The CDR3 DNA is TGTGCCAGCAGCTTAGGACGAGGGTTCAATCAGCCCCAGCATTTT. Translated, it gives CASSLGRGFNQPQHF.